This paragraph reports one T cell receptor beta chain. The antigen remains undetermined. The record originates from a study of cytomegalovirus exposure and HLA in healthy donors. The PCR contained 60 Vbeta and 13 Jbeta primers. Here immunoSEQ multiplex PCR was the method, and the copy in TCRdb shows in-frame clones only, minus some. This specimen shows about 190,000 clones; the ten leading clones hold about 1%. This CDR3 contains 15 residues. Trimming took off 1 base at V and 2 bases at J, with 9 bases between the two ends. Germline values: CDR1 MNHEY, CDR2 SMNVEV (reference sequence). Findings and limits, study-wide: A later analysis showed TCR association rates differing by HLA locus, peaking at DRB1 and lowest at HLA-C.

This TCR derives from a woman in her twenties or thirties in good health and CMV-seropositive. The V gene is TRBV27, the J gene TRBJ1-5; TRBD1 might be the D (5 bases). Input material: PBMCs. The CDR3 loop reads CASSLFWGGNQPQHF. The CDR3 DNA follows: TGTGCCAGCAGTTTATTTTGGGGGGGCAATCAGCCCCAGCATTTT.